This T cell receptor (beta chain) is from a study of PD-1 blockade in classical Hodgkin lymphoma. Concerning this clone: Its specificity is unknown.

Regarding time point: newly diagnosed, previously untreated cHL patient sample. Magnetic negative selection of thawed PBMCs yielded the CD8+ T cells. What served as comparison were PBMCs in newly diagnosed, untreated classical Hodgkin lymphoma. The study, taken as a whole, reports: TCR diversity at baseline was reported to be reduced in newly diagnosed patients relative to healthy donors. There remain no defined causes for the repertoire differences, which possibly reflect disease activity or prior therapy.

CDR1 and CDR2 (germline): MGHRA, YSYEKL. The CDR3 spans 16 residues. The ends lost 3 bases at V and 6 bases at J; junction bases unmatched: 8. Using immunoSEQ multiplex PCR, the repertoire was profiled, and TCRdb retains in-frame clones only, with some absent. This sample has more than 4,500 clones, with about 90% found just once. The specimen was CD8+ T cells from blood. The V and J genes are TRBV4-1 and TRBJ2-6; 7 bases line up with TRBD1. This TCR was recovered from a human donor with classical Hodgkin lymphoma. The CDR3 sequence is CASSHPNRGAANVLTF. The CDR3 DNA reads as TGCGCCAGCAGCCACCCCAACAGGGGAGCGGCCAACGTCCTGACTTTC.